This TCR beta chain originates from a study of CD8 T cells in Susac syndrome. The study's findings and limits: The authors acknowledged that the study's TCR sequencing and HLA analysis involved relatively few individuals.

CD8+ and CD4+ T cells taken from blood had their TCR beta sequenced. The patients who served as multiple sclerosis controls were treatment-naive and had stable or active relapsing-remitting disease that fulfilled the revised McDonald criteria. Reverse transcription used about 0.45 to 1 ug RNA and random hexamers. Multiplex immunoSEQ PCR targeted 54 Vbeta and 13 Jbeta TCR beta segments. TCRdb recomputed calls from the immunoSEQ multiplex PCR reads with MiXCR, one row per CDR3 protein. This table holds about 400,000 distinct CDR3 sequences, roughly 85% found once. Points on this clonotype: The antigen is not known.

Losses at the gene ends were 10 bases for V and 2 bases for J; bases not matched to a gene: 14. The length of the CDR3 is 15 residues. Germline V gives CDR1 SNHLY, CDR2 FYNNEI. The sequence derives from a human donor with multiple sclerosis. The material sequenced was CD8+ T cells from PBMCs. The chain couples TRBV2 to TRBJ2-7; TRBD1 matches at 7 bases. Here the CDR3 reads CATLVQGDPAYEQYF. The CDR3 DNA follows: TGTGCCACCTTAGTTCAGGGGGACCCAGCCTACGAGCAGTACTTC.